The clone carrying this TCR beta chain was observed a handful of times. Its specificity is not known. The CDR3 runs 17 residues. V was cut by 0 bases and J by 2 bases, with 15 bases left in between. CDR1 MNHEY and CDR2 SVGAGI come from the germline V gene. As the method for making TCR beta libraries, quantitative 5'-RACE with molecular barcodes was used. MiXCR was run by TCRdb on the 5' RACE reads, yielding one entry per CDR3 protein. The data show about 360,000 distinct CDR3 sequences, 20% seen once. The record originates from a study of CD8 T cells in ankylosing spondylitis. Study-wide results and limits: A motif in TCR beta, a set of eight highly homologous variants, appeared characteristic of ankylosing spondylitis blood. A subset of motif variants has previously been described in the synovial fluid and blood of reactive arthritis.

The sequence was collected from a male donor with ankylosing spondylitis or in good health (not recorded which). The J gene is TRBJ2-3, the V gene TRBV6-5; maybe TRBD2 (5 bases). The sample taken for sequencing was blood, either unsorted or a sorted T cell fraction (not recorded which). CDR3: CASSYSIEGSPTDTQYF. Written as DNA, the CDR3 is TGTGCCAGCAGTTACTCGATTGAAGGGAGCCCCACAGATACGCAGTATTTT.